The clone carrying this T cell receptor beta chain is termed large. Germline CDR1 and CDR2: MNHEY and SVGEGT. This CDR3 spans 13 amino acids. J lost 7 bases, V lost 4 bases, and 5 bases had no gene match. Constant-region priming of approximately 0.55 ug total RNA yielded TCR beta cDNA. What produced the TCR beta libraries was three nested multiplex PCR rounds using slightly modified ARM-PCR. TRBV1-TRBV30 forward and Cbeta reverse primers drove the first two approximately 10-cycle rounds. TCRdb passed the multiplex PCR reads through MiXCR, listing each CDR3 protein once. The sample consists of about 110,000 distinct CDR3 sequences, approximately 78% of them appearing once. The sample is drawn from a study of tumor-infiltrating lymphocytes in primary liver carcinoma. Background on the study: Those enrolled were patients of both sexes, who were aged 30 to 69 years. Sample yields, roughly 3.5 to 7.13 million productive TCRbeta reads, were similar across the tissue types.

Co-extracting RNA and DNA was done with about 20-34 mg of unsorted bulk tissue as input. The J gene is TRBJ2-3, the V gene TRBV6-2 or TRBV6-3; 7 nucleotides match TRBD2. Material for sequencing was liver tumor tissue from sampling region 3. The subset is: tumor region T3, left-lateral pole. This clonotype was sampled from a man aged 35-49 years with primary liver carcinoma and hepatitis B virus infection. The CDR3 DNA reads as TGTGCCAGCAGTTCGGCACTAGCGAATACGCAGTATTTT. Protein product: CASSSALANTQYF.